This is a list of T cell receptor beta chains from one sample in a study of T cells of healthy individuals. Via MiXCR, TCRdb re-called the 5' RACE reads, giving one row per CDR3 protein. The sample shows approximately 52,000 distinct CDR3 sequences, approximately 14% of them seen only once. These receptors all stem from a human donor in good health. Each CDR3 is given with its conserved first and last residue. Each record gives: CDR3 DNA, CDR3 protein, D gene, clone size, J gene, V gene. D genes are given only for firm matches. The size entry is marked missing in some rows and otherwise reads once, few, many or a size class.

CDR3 DNA: TGTGCCAGCACCATGGCAGGGGTCGACACCGGGGAGCTGTTTTTT
CDR3 protein: CASTMAGVDTGELFF
D gene: .
clone size: .
J gene: TRBJ2-2
V gene: TRBV6-2/TRBV6-3

CDR3 DNA: TGTGCCAGCAGTGGAGGCGGGGAGCGGTTCTTC
CDR3 protein: CASSGGGERFF
D gene: .
clone size: once
J gene: TRBJ2-1
V gene: TRBV25-1

CDR3 DNA: TGTGCCAGCAGCTTTTACGGTAGCAATCAGCCCCAGCATTTT
CDR3 protein: CASSFYGSNQPQHF
D gene: .
clone size: many
J gene: TRBJ1-5
V gene: TRBV5-5

CDR3 DNA: TGCGCCAGCAGCCTCCGCCTTACAGGAAAGCCAGGGACTGAAGCTTTCTTT
CDR3 protein: CASSLRLTGKPGTEAFF
D gene: .
clone size: .
J gene: TRBJ1-1
V gene: TRBV5-1

CDR3 DNA: TGTGCCAGCAGCTTAGGGCCAGGCCCAGTCACAGATACGCAGTATTTT
CDR3 protein: CASSLGPGPVTDTQYF
D gene: .
clone size: few
J gene: TRBJ2-3
V gene: TRBV7-2

CDR3 DNA: TGTGCCAGCAGCCAAGACAGGGCTCCCTATGGCTACACCTTC
CDR3 protein: CASSQDRAPYGYTF
D gene: TRBD1
clone size: few
J gene: TRBJ1-2
V gene: TRBV7-2

CDR3 DNA: TGTGCCACCAGCAGAGTCGGGGTACGGTACGAGCAGTACTTC
CDR3 protein: CATSRVGVRYEQYF
D gene: .
clone size: many
J gene: TRBJ2-7
V gene: TRBV15

CDR3 DNA: TGTGCCACCAGCCTCAAGGCGGGGGTAAATGAGCAGTTCTTC
CDR3 protein: CATSLKAGVNEQFF
D gene: TRBD2
clone size: many
J gene: TRBJ2-1
V gene: TRBV24-1

CDR3 DNA: TGCGCCAGCAGTCAATTTCAGCGGGAGGGCTTTTTAAATGAGCAGTTCTTC
CDR3 protein: CASSQFQREGFLNEQFF
D gene: TRBD2
clone size: many
J gene: TRBJ2-1
V gene: TRBV23-1

CDR3 DNA: TGTGCCAGCTCATCTCGGGAGGATACGCAGTATTTT
CDR3 protein: CASSSREDTQYF
D gene: .
clone size: .
J gene: TRBJ2-3
V gene: TRBV18

CDR3 DNA: TGCAGCGTTAGTAGAGGAGGATTGAACACTGAAGCTTTCTTT
CDR3 protein: CSVSRGGLNTEAFF
D gene: .
clone size: many
J gene: TRBJ1-1
V gene: TRBV29-1

CDR3 DNA: TGTGCCAGCAGCCCTATAGGACCTCAGGTCTCTGGGGCCAACGTCCTGACTTTC
CDR3 protein: CASSPIGPQVSGANVLTF
D gene: .
clone size: .
J gene: TRBJ2-6
V gene: TRBV5-8

CDR3 DNA: TGCAGCGTGGGGGGTGGTAAGACCCAGTACTTC
CDR3 protein: CSVGGGKTQYF
D gene: .
clone size: few
J gene: TRBJ2-5
V gene: TRBV29-1

CDR3 DNA: TGTGCCAGCAGCTTGGAGCAGGGGTCCTACGAGCAGTACTTC
CDR3 protein: CASSLEQGSYEQYF
D gene: .
clone size: .
J gene: TRBJ2-7
V gene: TRBV5-6

CDR3 DNA: TGTGCCAGCAGCCTATACGGGACTACCTACAATGAGCAGTTCTTC
CDR3 protein: CASSLYGTTYNEQFF
D gene: TRBD2
clone size: many
J gene: TRBJ2-1
V gene: TRBV6-2/TRBV6-3

CDR3 DNA: TGTGCCACCAGTGACGCTATGGACATTCAGTACTTC
CDR3 protein: CATSDAMDIQYF
D gene: .
clone size: .
J gene: TRBJ2-4
V gene: TRBV24-1

CDR3 DNA: TGCGCCAGCAGCTCGGGAGCCTCAGATACGCAGTATTTT
CDR3 protein: CASSSGASDTQYF
D gene: .
clone size: .
J gene: TRBJ2-3
V gene: TRBV5-1

CDR3 DNA: TGTGCCAGCAGCTCCCGGGGGGGGATTAGTTCACCCCTCCACTTT
CDR3 protein: CASSSRGGISSPLHF
D gene: .
clone size: few
J gene: TRBJ1-6
V gene: TRBV7-2

CDR3 DNA: TGTGCCACCAGTGACCATGGACGGAACAATGAGCAGTTCTTC
CDR3 protein: CATSDHGRNNEQFF
D gene: .
clone size: few
J gene: TRBJ2-1
V gene: TRBV24-1

CDR3 DNA: TGTGCCAGCTCACAGGGACTGACAGGGAGCTCCTACGAGCAGTACTTC
CDR3 protein: CASSQGLTGSSYEQYF
D gene: .
clone size: .
J gene: TRBJ2-7
V gene: TRBV18

CDR3 DNA: TGTGCCAGCAGCCTCCGGGACAGCTCCTACGAGCAGTACTTC
CDR3 protein: CASSLRDSSYEQYF
D gene: TRBD1
clone size: .
J gene: TRBJ2-7
V gene: TRBV6-2/TRBV6-3

CDR3 DNA: TGTGCCAGCAGGCCCGACAGGGCGGTATCCTACAATGAGCAGTTCTTC
CDR3 protein: CASRPDRAVSYNEQFF
D gene: TRBD1
clone size: few
J gene: TRBJ2-1
V gene: TRBV6-6

CDR3 DNA: TGTGCCAGCAGCTTAGGATCGGGGGATAATGGCTACACCTTC
CDR3 protein: CASSLGSGDNGYTF
D gene: .
clone size: .
J gene: TRBJ1-2
V gene: TRBV7-9

CDR3 DNA: TGTGCCAGCAGTTTAGAGGGCCGGTGGGCCACTGAAGCTTTCTTT
CDR3 protein: CASSLEGRWATEAFF
D gene: .
clone size: .
J gene: TRBJ1-1
V gene: TRBV12-3/TRBV12-4

CDR3 DNA: TGTGCCAGCAGTTTTCTAGCGCGGACAGATACGCAGTATTTT
CDR3 protein: CASSFLARTDTQYF
D gene: .
clone size: medium-sized
J gene: TRBJ2-3
V gene: TRBV27

CDR3 DNA: TGTGCCAGCAGCGCCCAGGGGGGCAATCAGCCCCAGCATTTT
CDR3 protein: CASSAQGGNQPQHF
D gene: TRBD1
clone size: few
J gene: TRBJ1-5
V gene: TRBV7-8

CDR3 DNA: TGTGCCAGCAGCCAACCCGGGGGGGGAAAACTGTTTTTT
CDR3 protein: CASSQPGGGKLFF
D gene: .
clone size: .
J gene: TRBJ1-4
V gene: TRBV3-1

CDR3 DNA: TGCAGCGTTGAAGATGGAACGAACACTGAAGCTTTCTTT
CDR3 protein: CSVEDGTNTEAFF
D gene: .
clone size: many
J gene: TRBJ1-1
V gene: TRBV29-1

CDR3 DNA: TGCGCCAGCAGCCACCCCGGACTAGCGGGGGGTCCGTATCAAGAGACCCAGTACTTC
CDR3 protein: CASSHPGLAGGPYQETQYF
D gene: TRBD2
clone size: many
J gene: TRBJ2-5
V gene: TRBV4-1

CDR3 DNA: TGCGCCAGCAGCTTGGAGATGTTTAGCGGGGAATTCCTCCAGAGCTCCTACAATGAGCAGTTCTTC
CDR3 protein: CASSLEMFSGEFLQSSYNEQFF
D gene: TRBD2
clone size: few
J gene: TRBJ2-1
V gene: TRBV5-1

CDR3 DNA: TGTGCCAGCAGCTTAGTGATAGGCTTGGGAACCGGGGAGCTGTTTTTT
CDR3 protein: CASSLVIGLGTGELFF
D gene: .
clone size: few
J gene: TRBJ2-2
V gene: TRBV7-8

CDR3 DNA: TGTGCCAGCAACAAACTAGCGGGAGGATTCGGCAATGAGCAGTTCTTC
CDR3 protein: CASNKLAGGFGNEQFF
D gene: TRBD2
clone size: .
J gene: TRBJ2-1
V gene: TRBV6-2/TRBV6-3

CDR3 DNA: TGTGCTTGCCACAGCTTCAACTCCTACGAGCAGTACTTC
CDR3 protein: CACHSFNSYEQYF
D gene: .
clone size: many
J gene: TRBJ2-7
V gene: TRBV6-5

CDR3 DNA: TGTGCCAGCAGCCCCCCCAGGAGCGGGTCACGGGGCACCGGGGAGCTGTTTTTT
CDR3 protein: CASSPPRSGSRGTGELFF
D gene: .
clone size: .
J gene: TRBJ2-2
V gene: TRBV7-2

CDR3 DNA: TGTGCCACCAGCACACGGGCCACCTATAATTCACCCCTCCACTTT
CDR3 protein: CATSTRATYNSPLHF
D gene: .
clone size: many
J gene: TRBJ1-6
V gene: TRBV15

CDR3 DNA: TGTGCCAGCAGCCTCTATATGAACACTGAAGCTTTCTTT
CDR3 protein: CASSLYMNTEAFF
D gene: .
clone size: many
J gene: TRBJ1-1
V gene: TRBV7-2

CDR3 DNA: TGTGCCAGCAGCCTCGTAACCCCCGGAGAGCAGTACTTC
CDR3 protein: CASSLVTPGEQYF
D gene: .
clone size: .
J gene: TRBJ2-4
V gene: TRBV14

CDR3 DNA: TGCGCCAGCGCCGCTAGCGGGGGGAACCAAGAGACCCAGTACTTC
CDR3 protein: CASAASGGNQETQYF
D gene: TRBD2
clone size: .
J gene: TRBJ2-5
V gene: TRBV5-1

CDR3 DNA: TGTGCCAGCAGTTACGATCCGACAGAGATACGAAACACTGAAGCTTTCTTT
CDR3 protein: CASSYDPTEIRNTEAFF
D gene: .
clone size: many
J gene: TRBJ1-1
V gene: TRBV6-7

CDR3 DNA: TGCAGCGTTGGTTTGTCTAGCGGGGGTGTGATAGATACGCAGTATTTT
CDR3 protein: CSVGLSSGGVIDTQYF
D gene: TRBD2
clone size: .
J gene: TRBJ2-3
V gene: TRBV29-1

CDR3 DNA: TGCGCCAGCAGCCAAGAGATTTCAGGGGGCGCCGCCTATGGCTACACCTTC
CDR3 protein: CASSQEISGGAAYGYTF
D gene: TRBD1
clone size: many
J gene: TRBJ1-2
V gene: TRBV4-3

CDR3 DNA: TGTGCCAGCAGCGCGCAGGGGCCCGACAATCAGCCCCAGCATTTT
CDR3 protein: CASSAQGPDNQPQHF
D gene: .
clone size: few
J gene: TRBJ1-5
V gene: TRBV21-1

CDR3 DNA: TGTGCCAGCAGCCTGGGACTCCCCCCTGGAAACACCATATATTTT
CDR3 protein: CASSLGLPPGNTIYF
D gene: .
clone size: .
J gene: TRBJ1-3
V gene: TRBV7-2

CDR3 DNA: TGTGCCAGCAGCGTCAACAGGCAGCAATGGGAGGTCCAGTACTTC
CDR3 protein: CASSVNRQQWEVQYF
D gene: .
clone size: .
J gene: TRBJ2-5
V gene: TRBV9

CDR3 DNA: TGTGCCAGCAGCTTACGGACAAGTGGGGCCTACGAGCAGTACTTC
CDR3 protein: CASSLRTSGAYEQYF
D gene: .
clone size: many
J gene: TRBJ2-7
V gene: TRBV6-6

CDR3 DNA: TGTGCCAGCAGTGAGGGGAATCAGCCCCAGCATTTT
CDR3 protein: CASSEGNQPQHF
D gene: .
clone size: many
J gene: TRBJ1-5
V gene: TRBV25-1

CDR3 DNA: TGCAGTGCTACCTCAGCGGACACCACCGGGGAGCTGTTTTTT
CDR3 protein: CSATSADTTGELFF
D gene: .
clone size: many
J gene: TRBJ2-2
V gene: TRBV20-1

CDR3 DNA: TGTGCCAGCAGCTTAACGGCAGGGGGATACACTGAAGCTTTCTTT
CDR3 protein: CASSLTAGGYTEAFF
D gene: TRBD1
clone size: few
J gene: TRBJ1-1
V gene: TRBV7-2

CDR3 DNA: TGTGCCGTCCTGGCCCCAGAGATAGACAATGAGCAGTTCTTC
CDR3 protein: CAVLAPEIDNEQFF
D gene: .
clone size: .
J gene: TRBJ2-1
V gene: TRBV2

CDR3 DNA: TGCAGTGCGAATCTATGGGGCGAGCAGTACTTC
CDR3 protein: CSANLWGEQYF
D gene: .
clone size: few
J gene: TRBJ2-7
V gene: TRBV20-1

CDR3 DNA: TGTGCCAGCTTTCATGACAGGTCGAGAACTGAAGCTTTCTTT
CDR3 protein: CASFHDRSRTEAFF
D gene: .
clone size: .
J gene: TRBJ1-1
V gene: TRBV6-2/TRBV6-3